These T cell receptor beta chains were read from a single sample in a study of control samples from healthy donors and cancer patients. Profiled with immunoSEQ multiplex PCR; TCRdb holds only in-frame clones, not every one. This table has about 83,000 clones, roughly 91% appearing once. The sequencing sample was made of blood. Receptors originate from a man aged 50-60 years in good health. Both conserved end residues are part of each CDR3. The order of the fields is J gene, clone size, V gene, D gene, CDR3 protein, CDR3 DNA. The D gene is left open where the match is weak. Not every row has a clone size; where given, it reads once, few, many or a size class.

TRBJ1-1	.	TRBV6-6	.	CASSPPKRQTGLNTEAFF	TGTGCCAGCAGTCCCCCCAAACGACAGACGGGATTGAACACTGAAGCTTTCTTT
TRBJ2-3	.	TRBV29-1	TRBD2	CSADTGLVSDTQYF	TGCAGCGCCGACACGGGACTAGTCTCAGATACGCAGTATTTT
TRBJ1-2	.	TRBV7-9	.	CASRAGGDGYTF	TGTGCCAGCAGAGCCGGGGGCGATGGCTACACCTTC
TRBJ2-7	.	TRBV30	.	CAWTGSGYEQYF	TGTGCCTGGACAGGGTCGGGGTACGAGCAGTACTTC
TRBJ1-2	.	TRBV6-5	.	CASSYLGGEYGYTF	TGTGCCAGCAGTTACTTGGGTGGCGAGTATGGCTACACCTTC
TRBJ2-7	.	TRBV2	.	CASSDLSGREQYF	TGTGCCAGCAGTGATCTATCGGGCCGCGAGCAGTACTTC
TRBJ1-3	.	TRBV5-6	TRBD1	CASSRLGTEGNTIYF	TGTGCCAGCAGCAGGTTGGGGACAGAAGGAAACACCATATATTTT
TRBJ2-1	few	TRBV7-2	.	CASSYIRNEQFF	TGTGCCAGCAGCTACATCCGGAATGAGCAGTTCTTC
TRBJ1-6	.	TRBV6-1	TRBD1	CASSEARPGQGGNSPLHF	TGTGCCAGCAGTGAAGCCCGACCGGGACAGGGAGGTAATTCACCCCTCCACTTT
TRBJ1-4	few	TRBV9	.	CAAAPRGGKGATNEKLFF	TGTGCAGCAGCGCCGAGGGGAGGGAAAGGTGCAACTAATGAAAAACTGTTTTTT
TRBJ2-7	.	TRBV7-9	TRBD1	CASRHSGTAIYEQYF	TGTGCCAGCAGGCATTCCGGGACAGCGATCTACGAGCAGTACTTC
TRBJ2-3	.	TRBV5-1	TRBD2	CASRSGLVTDTQYF	TGCGCCAGCAGATCGGGACTAGTCACAGATACGCAGTATTTT
TRBJ1-2	.	TRBV15	.	CATSRDTRHLGYTF	TGTGCCACCAGCAGAGATACCCGACATTTAGGCTACACCTTC
TRBJ1-1	.	TRBV5-6	.	CASSYSREQLWGTEAFF	TGTGCCAGCAGCTACTCCCGGGAACAGTTATGGGGGACTGAAGCTTTCTTT
TRBJ1-1	.	TRBV6-5	.	CASSYSGQGTNTEAFF	TGTGCCAGCAGTTACTCGGGGCAGGGGACGAACACTGAAGCTTTCTTT
TRBJ1-5	medium-sized	TRBV3-1/TRBV3-2	.	CASSQEGQDEKQPQHF	TGTGCCAGCAGCCAAGAAGGGCAGGACGAAAAACAGCCCCAGCATTTT
TRBJ1-1	.	TRBV5-1	.	CASGEMNTEAFF	TGCGCCAGCGGGGAGATGAACACTGAAGCTTTCTTT
TRBJ1-2	.	TRBV2	.	CASARDGASNYGYTF	TGTGCCAGCGCGAGGGACGGGGCCTCAAATTATGGCTACACCTTC
TRBJ2-1	.	TRBV5-1	TRBD1	CASSLTGSSYNEQFF	TGCGCCAGCAGCCTGACAGGGAGCTCCTACAATGAGCAGTTCTTC
TRBJ2-1	.	TRBV6-2/TRBV6-3	TRBD1	CASSPNRQGVRNEQFF	TGTGCCAGCAGTCCCAACCGACAGGGGGTGCGGAATGAGCAGTTCTTC
TRBJ1-1	.	TRBV9	TRBD1	CASSRQGALNTEAFF	TGTGCCAGCAGCCGACAGGGGGCCTTAAACACTGAAGCTTTCTTT
TRBJ2-1	.	TRBV24-1	TRBD2	CATSAPAGGYNEQFF	TGTGCCACCAGTGCCCCGGCGGGGGGATACAATGAGCAGTTCTTC
TRBJ2-2	.	TRBV18	.	CASSPPGGELFF	TGTGCCAGCTCACCACCGGGCGGGGAGCTGTTTTTT
TRBJ2-1	.	TRBV6-5	.	CASSYSQTKPTNEQFF	TGTGCCAGCAGTTACTCACAGACAAAACCCACTAATGAGCAGTTCTTC